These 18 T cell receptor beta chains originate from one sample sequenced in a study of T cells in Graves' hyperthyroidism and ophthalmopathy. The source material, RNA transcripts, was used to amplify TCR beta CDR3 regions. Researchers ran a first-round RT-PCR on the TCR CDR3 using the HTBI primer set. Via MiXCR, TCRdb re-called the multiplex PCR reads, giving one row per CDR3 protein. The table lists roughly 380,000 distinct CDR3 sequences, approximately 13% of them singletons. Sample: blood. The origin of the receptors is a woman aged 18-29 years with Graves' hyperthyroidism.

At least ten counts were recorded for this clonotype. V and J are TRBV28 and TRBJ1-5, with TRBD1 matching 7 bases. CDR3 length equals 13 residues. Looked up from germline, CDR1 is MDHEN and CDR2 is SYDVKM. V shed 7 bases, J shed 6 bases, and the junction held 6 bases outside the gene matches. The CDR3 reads CASTTGRGQPQHF. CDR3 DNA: TGTGCCAGCACGACAGGGCGAGGTCAGCCCCAGCATTTT.

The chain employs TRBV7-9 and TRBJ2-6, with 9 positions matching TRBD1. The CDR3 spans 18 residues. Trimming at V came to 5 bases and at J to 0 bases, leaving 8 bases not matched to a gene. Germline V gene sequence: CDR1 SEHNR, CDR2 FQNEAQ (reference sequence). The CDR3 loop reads CASSLRTGENSGANVLTF. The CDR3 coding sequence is TGTGCCAGCAGCCTTCGGACAGGGGAAAACTCTGGGGCCAACGTCCTGACTTTC. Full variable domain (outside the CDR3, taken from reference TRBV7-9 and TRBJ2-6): DTGVSQNPRHKITKRGQNVTFRCDPISEHNRLYWYRQTLGQGPEFLTYFQNEAQLEKSRLLSDRFSAERPKGSFSTLEIQRTEQGDSAMYLCASSLRTGENSGANVLTFGAGSRLTVL.

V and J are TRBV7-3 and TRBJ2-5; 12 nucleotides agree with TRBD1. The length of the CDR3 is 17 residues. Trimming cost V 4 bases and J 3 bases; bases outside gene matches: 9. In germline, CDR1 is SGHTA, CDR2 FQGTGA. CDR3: CASSYQAGTGGEETQYF. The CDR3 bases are TGTGCCAGCAGCTATCAAGCCGGGACAGGGGGCGAAGAGACCCAGTACTTC.

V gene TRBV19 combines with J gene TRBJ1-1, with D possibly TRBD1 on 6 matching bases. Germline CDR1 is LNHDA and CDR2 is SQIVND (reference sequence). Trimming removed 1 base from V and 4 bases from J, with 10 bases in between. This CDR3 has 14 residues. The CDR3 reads CASSIVGGRTEAFF. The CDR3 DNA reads TGTGCCAGTAGTATAGTAGGGGGACGCACTGAAGCTTTCTTT.

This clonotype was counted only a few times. The DNA for the CDR3 is TGTGCCTGGAGTGTAGCGTCTAACAATCAGCCCCAGCATTTT. The encoded protein is CAWSVASNNQPQHF. V is TRBV30 and J is TRBJ1-5, with unresolved D. Trimming pared 0 bases from V and 3 bases from J, leaving 9 bases between. Germline CDR1 is GTSNPN and CDR2 is SVGIG (reference sequence). This CDR3 is 14 amino acids long.

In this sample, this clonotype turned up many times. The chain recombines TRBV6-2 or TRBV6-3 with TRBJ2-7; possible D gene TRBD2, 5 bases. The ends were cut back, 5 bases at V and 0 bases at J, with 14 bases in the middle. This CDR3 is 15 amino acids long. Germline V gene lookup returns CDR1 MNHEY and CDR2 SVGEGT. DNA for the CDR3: TGTGCCAGCAGTCATCCTAGTGGGAGCTCCTACGAGCAGTACTTC. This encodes CASSHPSGSSYEQYF.

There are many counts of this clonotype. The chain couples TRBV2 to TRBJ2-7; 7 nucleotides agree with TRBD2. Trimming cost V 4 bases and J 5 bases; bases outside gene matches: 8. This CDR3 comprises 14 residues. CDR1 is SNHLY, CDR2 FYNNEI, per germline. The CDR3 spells CASSGRGRAHEQYF. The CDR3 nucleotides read TGTGCCAGCAGTGGTCGTGGGAGGGCCCACGAGCAGTACTTC.

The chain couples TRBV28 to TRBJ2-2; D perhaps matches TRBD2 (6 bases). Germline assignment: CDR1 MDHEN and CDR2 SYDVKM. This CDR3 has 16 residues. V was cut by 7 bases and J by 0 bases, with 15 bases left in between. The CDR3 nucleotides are TGTGCCAGCACGTTTTGGGGGGACCCGAACACCGGGGAGCTGTTTTTT. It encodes CASTFWGDPNTGELFF.

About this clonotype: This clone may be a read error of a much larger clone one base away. The chain's CDR3 is CASSLVFPGCNEQFF. As DNA, the CDR3 is TGTGCCAGCAGCTTAGTTTTCCCCGGCTGCAATGAGCAGTTCTTC. The genes are TRBV7-9 and TRBJ2-1; D uncertain. This CDR3 comprises 15 residues. The ends were cut back, 1 base at V and 6 bases at J, with 13 bases in the middle. Per the germline V gene, CDR1 is SEHNR and CDR2 is FQNEAQ (reference sequence).

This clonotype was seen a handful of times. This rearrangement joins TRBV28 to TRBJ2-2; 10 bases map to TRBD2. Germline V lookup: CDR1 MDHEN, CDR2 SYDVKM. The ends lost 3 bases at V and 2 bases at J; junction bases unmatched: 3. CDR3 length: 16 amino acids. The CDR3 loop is CASSLASGSNTGELFF. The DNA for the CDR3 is TGTGCCAGCAGTTTGGCTAGCGGGAGCAACACCGGGGAGCTGTTTTTT.

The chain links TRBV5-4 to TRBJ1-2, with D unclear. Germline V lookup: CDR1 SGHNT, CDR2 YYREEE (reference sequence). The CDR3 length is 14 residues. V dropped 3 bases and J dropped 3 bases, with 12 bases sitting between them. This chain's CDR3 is CASSSRGSDYGYTF. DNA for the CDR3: TGTGCCAGCAGCTCCCGAGGCTCTGACTATGGCTACACCTTC.

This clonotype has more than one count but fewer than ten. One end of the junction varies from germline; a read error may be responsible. CDR3 residues: CASSLGGTTSYEQYF. The CDR3 region has the DNA TGTGCCAGCAGCTTAGGGGGTACAACCTCCTACGAGCAGTACTTC. V gene TRBV12-3 or TRBV12-4 combines with J gene TRBJ2-7, with TRBD1 as a possible D gene (6 bases). The CDR3 is 15 amino acids.

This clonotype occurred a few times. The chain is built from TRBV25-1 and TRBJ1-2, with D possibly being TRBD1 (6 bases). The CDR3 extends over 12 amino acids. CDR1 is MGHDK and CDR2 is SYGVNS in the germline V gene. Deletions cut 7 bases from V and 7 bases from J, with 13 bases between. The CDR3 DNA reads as TGTGCCAGCACCGCAGGGGCCGGTGGCTACACCTTC. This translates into CASTAGAGGYTF.

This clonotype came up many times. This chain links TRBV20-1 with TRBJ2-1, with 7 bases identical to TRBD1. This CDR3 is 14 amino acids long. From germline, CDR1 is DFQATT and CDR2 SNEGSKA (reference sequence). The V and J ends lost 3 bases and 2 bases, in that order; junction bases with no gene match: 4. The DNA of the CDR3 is TGCAGTGCTAGCAGGGGGTCACCCTACAATGAGCAGTTCTTC. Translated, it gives CSASRGSPYNEQFF.

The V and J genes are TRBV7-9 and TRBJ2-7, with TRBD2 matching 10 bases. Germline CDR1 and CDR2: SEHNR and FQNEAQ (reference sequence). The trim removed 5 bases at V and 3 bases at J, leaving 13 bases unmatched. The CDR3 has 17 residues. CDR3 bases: TGTGCCAGCAGCAGGTCGGGACTAGCGAGCGGGGGCTACGAGCAGTACTTC. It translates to CASSRSGLASGGYEQYF.

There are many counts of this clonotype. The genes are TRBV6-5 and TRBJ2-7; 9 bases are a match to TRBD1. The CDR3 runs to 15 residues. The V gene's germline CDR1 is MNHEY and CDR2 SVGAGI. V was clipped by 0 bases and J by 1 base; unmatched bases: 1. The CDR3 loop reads CASSYSGTGSYEQYF. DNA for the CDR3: TGTGCCAGCAGTTACTCCGGGACAGGGTCCTACGAGCAGTACTTC.

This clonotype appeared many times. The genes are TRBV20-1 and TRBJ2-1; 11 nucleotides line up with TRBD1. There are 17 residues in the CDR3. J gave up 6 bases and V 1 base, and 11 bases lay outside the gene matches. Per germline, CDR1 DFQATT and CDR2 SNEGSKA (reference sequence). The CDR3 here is CSARALIRDRGINEQFF. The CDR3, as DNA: TGCAGTGCTAGAGCCCTCATACGGGACAGGGGGATCAATGAGCAGTTCTTC.

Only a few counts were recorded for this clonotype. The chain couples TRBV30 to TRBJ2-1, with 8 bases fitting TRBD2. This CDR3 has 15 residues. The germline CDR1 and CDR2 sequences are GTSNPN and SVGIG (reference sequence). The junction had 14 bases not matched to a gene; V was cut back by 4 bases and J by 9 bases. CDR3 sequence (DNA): TGTGCCTGGATGTGGGGTAGCGGGAATCGGGGTGAGCAGTTCTTC. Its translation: CAWMWGSGNRGEQFF.